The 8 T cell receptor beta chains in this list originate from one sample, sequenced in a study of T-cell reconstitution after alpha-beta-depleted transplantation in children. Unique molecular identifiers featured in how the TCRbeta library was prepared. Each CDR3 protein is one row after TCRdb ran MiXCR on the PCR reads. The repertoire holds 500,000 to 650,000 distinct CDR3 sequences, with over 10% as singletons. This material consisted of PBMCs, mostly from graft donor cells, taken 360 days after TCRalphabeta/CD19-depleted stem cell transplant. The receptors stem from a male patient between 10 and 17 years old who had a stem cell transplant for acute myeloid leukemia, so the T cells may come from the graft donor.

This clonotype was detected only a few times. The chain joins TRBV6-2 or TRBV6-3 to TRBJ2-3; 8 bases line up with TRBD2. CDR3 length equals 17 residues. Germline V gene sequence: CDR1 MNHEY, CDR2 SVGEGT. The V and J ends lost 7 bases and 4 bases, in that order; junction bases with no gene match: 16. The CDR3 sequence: CASNPAGASRKSDTQYF. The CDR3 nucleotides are TGTGCCAGCAACCCAGCGGGAGCCTCAAGGAAATCAGATACGCAGTATTTT.

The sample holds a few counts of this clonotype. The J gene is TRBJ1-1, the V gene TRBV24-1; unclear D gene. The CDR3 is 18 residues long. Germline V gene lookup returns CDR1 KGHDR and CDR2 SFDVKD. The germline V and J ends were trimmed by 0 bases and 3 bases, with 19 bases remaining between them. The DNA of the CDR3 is TGTGCCACCAGTGATTTGTCCCCTTCTTACCCGGGGTACACTGAAGCTTTCTTT. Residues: CATSDLSPSYPGYTEAFF.

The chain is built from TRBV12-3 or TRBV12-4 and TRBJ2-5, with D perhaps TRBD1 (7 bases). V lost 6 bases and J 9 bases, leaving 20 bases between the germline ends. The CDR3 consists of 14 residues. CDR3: CASSRGQREVSQYF. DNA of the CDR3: TGTGCCAGCAGCCGGGGACAGAGGGAGGTTTCCCAGTACTTC.

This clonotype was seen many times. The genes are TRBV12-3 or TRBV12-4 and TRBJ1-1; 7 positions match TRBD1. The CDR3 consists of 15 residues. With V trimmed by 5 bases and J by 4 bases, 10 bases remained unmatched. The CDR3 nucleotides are TGTGCCAGCAGTCTGACAGGGCCCACGATCACTGAAGCTTTCTTT. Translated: CASSLTGPTITEAFF.

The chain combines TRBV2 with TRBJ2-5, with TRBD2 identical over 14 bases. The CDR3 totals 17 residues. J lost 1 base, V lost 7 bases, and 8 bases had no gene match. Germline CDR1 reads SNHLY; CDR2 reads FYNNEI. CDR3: CASNRLAGGPGQETQYF. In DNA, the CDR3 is TGTGCCAGCAATAGACTAGCGGGAGGGCCGGGCCAAGAGACCCAGTACTTC.

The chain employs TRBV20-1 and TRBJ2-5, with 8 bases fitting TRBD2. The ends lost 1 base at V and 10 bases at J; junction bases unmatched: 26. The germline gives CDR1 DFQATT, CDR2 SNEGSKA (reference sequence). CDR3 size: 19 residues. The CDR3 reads CSARVFGEPITSGLGSQYF. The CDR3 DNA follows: TGCAGTGCTAGAGTGTTCGGCGAACCAATTACTAGCGGTCTGGGGAGCCAGTACTTC.

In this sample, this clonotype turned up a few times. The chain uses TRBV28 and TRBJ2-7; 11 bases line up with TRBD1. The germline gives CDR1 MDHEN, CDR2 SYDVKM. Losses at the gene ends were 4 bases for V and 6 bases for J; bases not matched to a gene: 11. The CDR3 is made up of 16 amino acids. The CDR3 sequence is CASSSPPGDRGGEQYF. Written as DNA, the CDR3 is TGTGCCAGCAGTTCACCCCCCGGGGACAGGGGGGGCGAGCAGTACTTC.

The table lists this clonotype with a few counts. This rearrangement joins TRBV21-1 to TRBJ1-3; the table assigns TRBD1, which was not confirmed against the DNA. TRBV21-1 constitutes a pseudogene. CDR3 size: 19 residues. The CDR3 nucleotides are TGTGCCAGCAGCAAATCTGGGGATCAGGGGCCCACCTCTGGAAACACCATATATTTT. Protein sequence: CASSKSGDQGPTSGNTIYF.